This T cell receptor beta chain was retrieved from a study of T-cell memory formation after mild COVID-19. Background on the study: Clustering of TCRs was largely donor specific. General study results and limits: Pre-infection memory harbored some responding clones, suggesting cross-reactive memory joined.

This clonotype was counted a few times. Its antigen is undetermined. With constant-segment primers, 5'RACE yielded cDNA libraries of TCR alpha and TCR beta that carried sample barcodes and UMIs. Via MiXCR, TCRdb re-called the 5' RACE reads, giving one row per CDR3 protein. The sample includes around 250,000 distinct CDR3 sequences, roughly 10% of them seen just once. The CDR3 totals 16 residues. The V and J ends lost 4 bases and 2 bases, in that order; junction bases with no gene match: 8. Germline V CDR1 and CDR2: KGHSH, LQKENI. The rearrangement links TRBV18 to TRBJ2-3; 8 nucleotides align to TRBD1. The sequencing sample was made of PBMCs or a T cell subset sorted from them (not recorded which). The TCR originated in a man younger than 35 who had mild COVID-19 (a few samples of this study predate the infection). Cell type and time point are not known. The CDR3 is CASSLLGTGPTDTQYF. The CDR3 DNA is TGTGCCAGCTCACTCCTCGGGACAGGCCCCACAGATACGCAGTATTTT.